This TCR beta chain was observed in a study of T cell repertoires in cytomegalovirus infection. The wider study: Well-studied HLA-B-restricted CMV epitopes were used in the study alongside recently identified HLA-C-restricted ones.

With regard to this clonotype: No antigen is known for it.

TCRdb processed the reads anew with MiXCR; each CDR3 protein has one entry. Found here are 600,000 to 700,000 distinct CDR3 sequences, about 33% of them singletons; the top ten hold roughly 18%. The material sequenced was cultured PBMCs, taken from culture after CMV antigen stimulation. This receptor was taken from a human donor in good health (CMV status not recorded). Some clones in this sample may be carry-over from other donors' samples.

CDR3 amino acids: CASSYAGRHYEQYF. CDR3 nucleotide sequence: TGTGCCAGCAGTTACGCGGGACGACACTACGAGCAGTACTTC. The V gene is TRBV6-2 or TRBV6-3, the J gene TRBJ2-7, with TRBD2 as a possible D gene (6 bases). CDR1 and CDR2 from the germline V gene are MNHEY and SVGEGT. V was pared by 2 bases and J by 3 bases, with 11 bases between. The CDR3 sequence is 14 residues long.